This T cell receptor (beta chain) emerged from a study of cytomegalovirus exposure and HLA in healthy donors. As for this clone: The antigen remains undetermined.

Points from the study as a whole: The authors excluded some V segments, including TRBV6-2 and TRBV6-3, as indistinguishable. The study assumed roughly uniform donor sequencing depth for presence/absence analyses. Most TCR sequences were seen very rarely across donors, but some public TCRs occurred in many.

J gave up 5 bases and V 1 base, and 3 bases lay outside the gene matches. The V gene's germline CDR1 is SGDLS and CDR2 YYNGEE. This CDR3 region has 14 residues. The PCR employed 60 Vbeta primers together with 13 Jbeta primers. Using immunoSEQ multiplex PCR, the repertoire was profiled, and TCRdb retains in-frame clones only, with some absent. The sample consists of around 150,000 clones, over 70% of them appearing once. The study sampled nominally healthy donors, though unrecorded immune exposures were likely. J is TRBJ2-7 and V is TRBV9, with 10 bases lining up with TRBD2. The receptor's source is a man aged 25 to 40 in good health and CMV-seronegative. Sequencing was carried out using PBMCs. As DNA, the CDR3 is TGTGCCAGCAGCGTAAGCGGGAGGGATAACGAGCAGTACTTC. Its protein product is CASSVSGRDNEQYF.